The next 2 T cell receptor beta chains were all read from a single sample in a study of cytomegalovirus exposure and HLA in healthy donors. Amplification used 60 Vbeta primers and 13 Jbeta primers. TCRdb's copy holds only in-frame clones and misses some; the assay was immunoSEQ multiplex PCR. The top ten hold approximately 1.5% of the sample, which has 150,000 to 200,000 clones, more than 60% seen once. Sequencing input: PBMCs. These receptors all stem from a woman aged 30 to 39 in good health and CMV-seropositive.

V usage is TRBV5-6 and J usage is TRBJ1-2, with 12 bases lining up with TRBD1. The germline V gene encodes CDR1 SGHDT and CDR2 YYEEEE. V lost 2 bases to trimming and J lost 4 bases; unmatched junction nucleotides: 6. The CDR3 sequence is 16 residues long. The CDR3 DNA sequence: TGTGCCAGCAGCTTATCCGGGACAGGGGGCCTCTATGGCTACACCTTC. Encoded protein: CASSLSGTGGLYGYTF. The complete variable domain, with remaining parts taken from reference TRBV5-6 and TRBJ1-2, reads DAGVTQSPTHLIKTRGQQVTLRCSPKSGHDTVSWYQQALGQGPQFIFQYYEEEERQRGNFPDRFSGHQFPNYSSELNVNALLLGDSALYLCASSLSGTGGLYGYTFGSGTRLTVV.

The chain links TRBV7-2 to TRBJ2-3; 7 bases are shared with TRBD2. The CDR3 extends over 17 amino acids. From germline, CDR1 is SGHTA and CDR2 FQGNSA. V was pared by 3 bases and J by 0 bases, with 9 bases of the junction left unmatched. The CDR3 reads CASSFDQAGRSTDTQYF. Written as DNA, the CDR3 is TGTGCCAGCAGCTTCGATCAAGCGGGAAGGAGCACAGATACGCAGTATTTT.